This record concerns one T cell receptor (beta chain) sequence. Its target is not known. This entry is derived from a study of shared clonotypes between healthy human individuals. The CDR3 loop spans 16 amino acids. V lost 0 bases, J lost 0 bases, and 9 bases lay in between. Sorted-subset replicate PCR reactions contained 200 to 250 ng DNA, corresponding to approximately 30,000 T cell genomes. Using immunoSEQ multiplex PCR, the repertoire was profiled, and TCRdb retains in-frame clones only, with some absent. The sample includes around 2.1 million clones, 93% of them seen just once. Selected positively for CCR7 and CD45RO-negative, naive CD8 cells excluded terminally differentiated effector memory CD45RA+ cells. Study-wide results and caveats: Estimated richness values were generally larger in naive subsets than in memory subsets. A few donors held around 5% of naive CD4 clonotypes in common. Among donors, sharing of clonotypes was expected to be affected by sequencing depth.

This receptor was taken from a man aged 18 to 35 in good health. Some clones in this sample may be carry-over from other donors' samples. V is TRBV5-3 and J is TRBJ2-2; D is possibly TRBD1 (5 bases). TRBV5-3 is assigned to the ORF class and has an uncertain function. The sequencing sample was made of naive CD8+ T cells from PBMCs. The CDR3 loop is CARSLEGSANTGELFF. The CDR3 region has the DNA TGTGCCAGAAGCTTGGAGGGGTCCGCGAACACCGGGGAGCTGTTTTTT.